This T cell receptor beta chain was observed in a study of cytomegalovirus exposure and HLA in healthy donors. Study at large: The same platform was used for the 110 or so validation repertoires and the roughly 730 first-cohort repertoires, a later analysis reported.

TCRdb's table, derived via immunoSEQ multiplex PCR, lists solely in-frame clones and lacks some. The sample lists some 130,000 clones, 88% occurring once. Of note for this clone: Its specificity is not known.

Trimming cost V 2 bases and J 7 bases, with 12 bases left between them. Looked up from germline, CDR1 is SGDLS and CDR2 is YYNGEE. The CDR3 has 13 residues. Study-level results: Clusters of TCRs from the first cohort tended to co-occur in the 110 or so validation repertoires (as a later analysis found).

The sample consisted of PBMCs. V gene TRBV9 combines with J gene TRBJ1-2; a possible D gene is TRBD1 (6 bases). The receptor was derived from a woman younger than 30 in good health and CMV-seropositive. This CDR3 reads CASSVGGRAGYTF. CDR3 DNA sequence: TGTGCCAGCAGCGTGGGGGGGCGTGCTGGCTACACCTTC.